What follows are 23 T cell receptor beta chains derived from one specimen sequenced in a study of T-cell reconstitution after alpha-beta-depleted transplantation in children. The library targeted TCRbeta and was prepared with unique molecular identifiers. MiXCR was run by TCRdb on the PCR reads, yielding one entry per CDR3 protein. The data show 900,000 or so distinct CDR3 sequences, about 16% seen once. This material consisted of PBMCs, mostly from graft donor cells, taken 360 days after TCRalphabeta/CD19-depleted stem cell transplant. The source is a male patient younger than 18 who had a stem cell transplant for acute lymphoblastic leukemia, so the T cells may come from the graft donor.

V is TRBV5-1 and J is TRBJ2-1; D unclear. This CDR3 has 14 amino acids. The V end was cut by 0 bases, the J end by 7 bases, with 11 bases between. In germline, CDR1 is SGHRS, CDR2 YFSETQ. The CDR3 DNA reads as TGCGCCAGCAGCTTGGAAGTAGTAGCAAATGAGCAGTTCTTC. Its translation is CASSLEVVANEQFF.

This chain links TRBV25-1 with TRBJ2-5; tentative D call: TRBD2 (5 bases). CDR3 size: 12 residues. V was cut by 7 bases and J by 2 bases, with 8 bases left in between. Germline-derived CDR1 and CDR2 are MGHDK and SYGVNS. CDR3 sequence (DNA): TGTGCCAGCACGTGGGAGCAAGAGACCCAGTACTTC. Translating it yields CASTWEQETQYF.

This clonotype was observed a handful of times. The chain links TRBV15 to TRBJ2-1; D call uncertain. There are 16 residues in the CDR3. V lost 3 bases, J lost 12 bases, and 24 bases lay in between. Germline CDR1 LNHNV, CDR2 YYDKDF (reference sequence). This chain's CDR3 is CATSREFRGVSIVQFF. DNA for the CDR3: TGTGCCACCAGCAGGGAATTCAGAGGAGTTTCTATAGTGCAGTTCTTC.

The V gene is TRBV25-1, the J gene TRBJ2-1; D is possibly TRBD2 (6 bases). CDR1 is MGHDK, CDR2 SYGVNS, per germline. V was pared by 0 bases and J by 7 bases, with 10 bases between. The CDR3 spans 14 residues. CDR3 coding DNA: TGTGCCAGCAGTGAATATATCAGCGGGAATGAGCAGTTCTTC. Its translation is CASSEYISGNEQFF.

The sample holds a few counts of this clonotype. The chain joins TRBV20-1 to TRBJ1-2, with 9 positions matching TRBD1. CDR1 and CDR2 (germline): DFQATT, SNEGSKA (reference sequence). Unmatched junction bases numbered 16, after V lost 0 bases and J lost 8 bases. This CDR3 contains 17 residues. The CDR3 bases are TGCAGTGCTAGAGAATTCGTCACAGGGGGCCGCCTCAGAGGCTACACCTTC. Its protein is CSAREFVTGGRLRGYTF.

This clonotype was found a few times. The genes are TRBV5-1 and TRBJ2-1; no reliable D call. Germline CDR1 and CDR2: SGHRS and YFSETQ. V dropped 5 bases and J dropped 1 base, with 10 bases sitting between them. CDR3 length equals 14 residues. The CDR3 sequence is CASRSAESYNEQFF. The CDR3, as DNA: TGCGCCAGCAGATCGGCGGAGTCCTACAATGAGCAGTTCTTC.

The chain joins TRBV4-1 to TRBJ1-1; D might be TRBD1 (5 bases). The CDR3 is 17 amino acids. Germline V gives CDR1 MGHRA, CDR2 YSYEKL. Trimming left V 3 bases short and J 2 bases short, with 19 bases between. In DNA form, the CDR3 reads TGCGCCAGCAGCCACCAGCTGGGGCGCGGATACAACACTGAAGCTTTCTTT. Translating it yields CASSHQLGRGYNTEAFF.

The rearrangement links TRBV5-1 to TRBJ2-1, with D possibly matching TRBD2 (7 bases). CDR3 length: 16 amino acids. The germline V gene has CDR1 SGHRS and CDR2 YFSETQ. V dropped 0 bases and J dropped 1 base, with 11 bases sitting between them. The CDR3 is CASSLEGGISYNEQFF. The CDR3 bases are TGCGCCAGCAGCTTGGAGGGGGGGATTTCCTACAATGAGCAGTTCTTC. Full variable domain (missing parts from reference TRBV5-1 and TRBJ2-1): KAGVTQTPRYLIKTRGQQVTLSCSPISGHRSVSWYQQTPGQGLQFLFEYFSETQRNKGNFPGRFSGRQFSNSRSEMNVSTLELGDSALYLCASSLEGGISYNEQFFGPGTRLTVL.

This chain joins TRBV6-5 and TRBJ2-3; D gene unclear. Trimming pared 2 bases from V and 4 bases from J, leaving 13 bases between. Germline assignment: CDR1 MNHEY and CDR2 SVGAGI. CDR3 size: 15 residues. The CDR3 nucleotides read TGTGCCAGCAGTTACGGTATGGATAGTGCAGATACGCAGTATTTT. Translated: CASSYGMDSADTQYF.

The rearrangement links TRBV7-7 to TRBJ2-1; D gene unclear. Germline V CDR1 and CDR2: SSHAT, FNYEAQ (reference sequence). Trimming cost V 4 bases and J 0 bases, with 13 bases left between them. This CDR3 contains 16 residues. CDR3 sequence (DNA): TGTGCCAGCAGCTCCGGACGGTACAACTCCTACAATGAGCAGTTCTTC. Residues: CASSSGRYNSYNEQFF.

This clonotype was counted ten times or more. This chain links TRBV20-1 with TRBJ2-1, with TRBD2 identical over 14 bases. From germline, CDR1 is DFQATT and CDR2 SNEGSKA (reference sequence). V shed 3 bases, J shed 8 bases, and the junction held 6 bases outside the gene matches. The CDR3 loop spans 15 amino acids. The CDR3 here is CSARRGTSGSDEQFF. The CDR3 DNA sequence: TGCAGTGCTAGGAGGGGGACTAGCGGGAGCGATGAGCAGTTCTTC.

This clonotype has just a few counts. The rearrangement links TRBV5-1 to TRBJ1-1; D gene ambiguous. The CDR3 totals 13 residues. Looked up from germline, CDR1 is SGHRS and CDR2 is YFSETQ. Deletions cut 3 bases from V and 1 base from J, with 7 bases between. CDR3 loop: CASSWGRNTEAFF. CDR3 bases: TGCGCCAGCAGCTGGGGAAGGAACACTGAAGCTTTCTTT.

There are a few counts of this clonotype. This CDR3 reads CSAKLQADTQYF. CDR3 nucleotide sequence: TGCAGTGCTAAATTGCAGGCAGATACGCAGTATTTT. This sequence joins TRBV20-1 and TRBJ2-3; D gene unclear. From germline, CDR1 is DFQATT and CDR2 SNEGSKA (reference sequence). CDR3 length: 12 amino acids. The V and J ends lost 4 bases and 4 bases respectively, with 9 bases between them.

The chain employs TRBV5-1 and TRBJ2-2; 9 bases are a match to TRBD2. Trimming removed 0 bases from V and 7 bases from J; junction bases left unmatched: 4. The length of the CDR3 is 15 residues. The germline gives CDR1 SGHRS, CDR2 YFSETQ. The CDR3 here is CASSLVAGVIGELFF. CDR3 DNA: TGCGCCAGCAGCTTGGTAGCGGGAGTTATCGGGGAGCTGTTTTTT.

The chain has TRBV11-2 and TRBJ2-7, with 10 bases identical to TRBD2. CDR3 length: 15 residues. The V gene's germline CDR1 is SGHAT and CDR2 FQNNGV. Trimming took 3 bases from V and 6 from J; bases not matched to a gene: 8. The CDR3, as DNA: TGTGCCAGCAGCTTTAAGCTAGCGGGAGTGGTCGAGCAGTACTTC. Residues: CASSFKLAGVVEQYF. The variable domain in full, with the rest retrieved from reference TRBV11-2 and TRBJ2-7, is EAGVAQSPRYKIIEKRQSVAFWCNPISGHATLYWYQQILGQGPKLLIQFQNNGVVDDSQLPKDRFSAERLKGVDSTLKIQPAKLEDSAVYLCASSFKLAGVVEQYFGPGTRLTVT.

This clonotype was picked up one time. The rearrangement links TRBV5-1 to TRBJ2-1, with TRBD2 matching 10 bases. CDR1 and CDR2 (germline): SGHRS, YFSETQ. The V and J ends lost 5 bases and 7 bases, in that order; junction bases with no gene match: 12. This CDR3 is 16 amino acids long. CDR3 sequence: CASRAQGLARANEQFF. CDR3 DNA: TGCGCCAGCAGGGCACAGGGACTAGCGAGGGCTAATGAGCAGTTCTTC.

A single count supports this clonotype. V and J are TRBV6-1 and TRBJ2-7; 9 bases are a match to TRBD1. With 6 bases clipped from V and 4 bases from J, the junction kept 10 bases outside the gene matches. The germline CDR1 and CDR2 sequences are MNHNS and SASEGT. The length of the CDR3 is 15 residues. The CDR3 DNA is TGTGCCAGCAGGGCCGGGACAGGGATGGGATACGAGCAGTACTTC. It translates to CASRAGTGMGYEQYF.

This clonotype occurred a few times. This chain connects TRBV5-1 to TRBJ2-7; 7 bases are a match to TRBD1. Germline-derived CDR1 and CDR2 are SGHRS and YFSETQ. J lost 3 bases, V lost 0 bases, and 3 bases had no gene match. This CDR3 has 14 residues. CDR3 residues: CASSLDRGFYEQYF. DNA of the CDR3: TGCGCCAGCAGCTTGGACAGGGGATTCTACGAGCAGTACTTC.

This chain uses TRBV7-9 with TRBJ2-1; 10 positions agree with TRBD2. Germline loops: CDR1 SEHNR, CDR2 FQNEAQ (reference sequence). The junction had 9 bases not matched to a gene; V was cut back by 4 bases and J by 9 bases. This CDR3 has 15 residues. This CDR3 reads CASSSSGSSIVEQFF. Written as DNA, the CDR3 is TGTGCCAGCAGCTCTAGCGGGAGTTCTATAGTTGAGCAGTTCTTC.

This clonotype turned up a few times. The CDR3 sequence is CASSLGARTYEQYF. CDR3 bases: TGTGCCAGCAGTTTGGGGGCCCGAACCTACGAGCAGTACTTC. The V and J genes are TRBV27 and TRBJ2-7; tentative D call: TRBD1 (6 bases). Trimming stripped 3 bases from V and 2 bases from J, with 11 bases between. The CDR3 loop spans 14 amino acids. CDR1 MNHEY and CDR2 SMNVEV come from the germline V gene (reference sequence).

This clonotype was recorded a few times. Here the CDR3 DNA reads TGCGCCAGCAGCCAGCGCTTATATCCCGGGGGCGGGAAGAACACTGAAGCTTTCTTT. This codes for CASSQRLYPGGGKNTEAFF. The V and J genes are TRBV4-1 and TRBJ1-1; a possible D gene is TRBD1 (6 bases). CDR1 is MGHRA and CDR2 is YSYEKL in the germline V gene. This CDR3 contains 19 residues. Trimming removed 3 bases at V and 1 base at J, with 24 bases between.

This chain links TRBV5-1 with TRBJ1-2; D is uncertain. CDR1 SGHRS and CDR2 YFSETQ come from the germline V gene. The CDR3 consists of 13 residues. Deletions cut 4 bases from V and 6 bases from J, with 13 bases between. The DNA of the CDR3 is TGCGCCAGCAGCCCGGTGGCAGTCAATGGCTACACCTTC. Amino acid sequence: CASSPVAVNGYTF.

This clonotype occurred many times. V and J are TRBV12-3 or TRBV12-4 and TRBJ2-7; 8 bases match TRBD1. V dropped 3 bases and J dropped 3; count of bases not matched to a gene: 4. The CDR3 is 14 amino acids. CDR3 in amino acids: CASSFPGQVYEQYF. The CDR3 DNA reads as TGTGCCAGCAGTTTCCCGGGACAGGTCTACGAGCAGTACTTC.